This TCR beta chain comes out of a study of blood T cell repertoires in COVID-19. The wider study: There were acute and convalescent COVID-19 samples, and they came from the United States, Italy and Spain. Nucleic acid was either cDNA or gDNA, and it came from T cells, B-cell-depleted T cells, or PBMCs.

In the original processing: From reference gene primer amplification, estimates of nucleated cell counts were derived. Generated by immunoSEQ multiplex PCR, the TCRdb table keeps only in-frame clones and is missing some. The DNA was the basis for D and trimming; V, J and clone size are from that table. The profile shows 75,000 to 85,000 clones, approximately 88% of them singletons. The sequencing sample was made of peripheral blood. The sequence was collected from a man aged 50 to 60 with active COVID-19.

CDR3 nucleotide sequence: TGTGCCAGCAGCTTGGAGCAGGGCCTTAATTCACCCCTCCACTTT. It specifies CASSLEQGLNSPLHF. The chain links TRBV5-4 to TRBJ1-6; D might be TRBD1 (5 bases). CDR3 length: 15 amino acids. V lost 0 bases to trimming and J lost 6 bases, with 10 bases between them. The V gene's germline CDR1 is SGHNT and CDR2 YYREEE (reference sequence).